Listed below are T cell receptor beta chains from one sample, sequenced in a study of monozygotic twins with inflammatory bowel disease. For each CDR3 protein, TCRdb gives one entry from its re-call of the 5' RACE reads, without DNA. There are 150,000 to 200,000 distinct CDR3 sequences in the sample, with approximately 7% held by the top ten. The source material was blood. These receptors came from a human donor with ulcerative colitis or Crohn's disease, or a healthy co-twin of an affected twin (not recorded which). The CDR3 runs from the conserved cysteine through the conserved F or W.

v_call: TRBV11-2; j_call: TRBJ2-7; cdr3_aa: CASSLEWTKGIRQYF
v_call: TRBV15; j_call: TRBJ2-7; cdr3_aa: CATSRVYLRYEQYF
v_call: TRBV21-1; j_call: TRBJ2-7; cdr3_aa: CASSRQTSGKEYF
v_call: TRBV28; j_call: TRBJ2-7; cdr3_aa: CASLKPGQAYEQYF
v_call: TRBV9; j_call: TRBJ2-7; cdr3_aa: CASSGGLASYEQYF
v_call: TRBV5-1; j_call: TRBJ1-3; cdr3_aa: CASSPAGQSGNTIYF
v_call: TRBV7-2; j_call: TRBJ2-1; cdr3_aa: CASSLGTLYNEQFF
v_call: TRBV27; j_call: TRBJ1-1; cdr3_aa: CASSDRVLNTEAFF
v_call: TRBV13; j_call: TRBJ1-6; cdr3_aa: CASSSDRGLGSPLHF
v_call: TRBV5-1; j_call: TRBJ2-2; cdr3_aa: CASSSGTSGSKTGELFF
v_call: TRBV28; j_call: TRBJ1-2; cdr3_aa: CASSRDRGPGYTF
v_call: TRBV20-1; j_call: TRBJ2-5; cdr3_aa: CSARGQGPEAQYF
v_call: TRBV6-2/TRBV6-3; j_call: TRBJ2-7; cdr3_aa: CASSRLTYEQYF
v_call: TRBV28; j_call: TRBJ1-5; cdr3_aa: CASSFSSGGRNQPQHF
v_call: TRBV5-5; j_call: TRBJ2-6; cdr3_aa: CASSLRVSGANVLTF
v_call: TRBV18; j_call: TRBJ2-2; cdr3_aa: CASSPGGRIGELFF
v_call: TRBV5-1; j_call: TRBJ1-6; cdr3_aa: CASSQERGNSPLHF
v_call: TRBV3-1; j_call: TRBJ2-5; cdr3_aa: CASSLWTSGQETQYF
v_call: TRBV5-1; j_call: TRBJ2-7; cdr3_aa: CASSVTGTSVKSYEQYF
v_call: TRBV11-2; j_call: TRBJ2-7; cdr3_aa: CASSRLPGVGLHEQYF
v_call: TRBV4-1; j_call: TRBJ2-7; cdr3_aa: CASSQDRLRTGKEQYF
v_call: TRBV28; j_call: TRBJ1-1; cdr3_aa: CASDPPACEAFF
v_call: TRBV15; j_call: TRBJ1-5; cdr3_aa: CATSRKAGALSNQPQHF